This record covers a single TCR beta chain. As yet, its antigen is unknown. The entry originates in a study of cytomegalovirus exposure and HLA in healthy donors. Regarding the study as a whole: The later analysis indicated that the majority of CMV-associated TCR beta chains appeared HLA-restricted.

PCR amplification relied on 60 Vbeta primers (plus 13 Jbeta primers). Original processing methods: Counted up in a later analysis, unique TCR beta chains came to some 82 million, with roughly 11 million shared. Produced via immunoSEQ multiplex PCR; TCRdb's table is partial and in-frame only. For V, J and clone size, that table is used; D and trimming come from the DNA. The repertoire holds about 240,000 clones, with about 88% as singletons. This CDR3 is 13 amino acids long. V lost 3 bases to trimming and J lost 5 bases, with 8 bases between them. Per the germline V gene, CDR1 is KGHSH and CDR2 is LQKENI.

Source material: PBMCs. The gene calls are TRBV18 and TRBJ2-4; D unresolved. This sequence was found in a girl aged 2 to 10 in good health and CMV-seronegative. The CDR3: CASSPSAENIQYF. CDR3 DNA: TGTGCCAGCTCACCTTCGGCGGAAAACATTCAGTACTTC. The full variable domain, completed using reference TRBV18 and TRBJ2-4, is NAGVMQNPRHLVRRRGQEARLRCSPMKGHSHVYWYRQLPEEGLKFMVYLQKENIIDESGMPKERFSAEFPKEGPSILRIQQVVRGDSAAYFCASSPSAENIQYFGAGTRLSVL.